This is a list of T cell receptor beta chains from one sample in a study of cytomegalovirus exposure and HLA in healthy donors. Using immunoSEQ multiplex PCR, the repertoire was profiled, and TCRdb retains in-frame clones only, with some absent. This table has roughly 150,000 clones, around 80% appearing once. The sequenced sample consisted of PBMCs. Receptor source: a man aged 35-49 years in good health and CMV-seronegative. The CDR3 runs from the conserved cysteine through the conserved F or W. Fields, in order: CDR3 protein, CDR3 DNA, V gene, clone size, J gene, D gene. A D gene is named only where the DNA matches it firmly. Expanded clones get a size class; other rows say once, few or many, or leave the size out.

CDR3aa: CATQGGQRNEKLFF
CDR3nt: TGTGCCACCCAGGGGGGACAGCGGAATGAAAAACTGTTTTTT
v_gene: TRBV2
abundance: .
j_gene: TRBJ1-4
d_gene: TRBD1

CDR3aa: CASSPAGAGGGNEQFF
CDR3nt: TGCGCCAGCAGCCCGGCAGGCGCGGGAGGTGGGAATGAGCAGTTCTTC
v_gene: TRBV5-1
abundance: .
j_gene: TRBJ2-1
d_gene: TRBD2

CDR3aa: CASSLAGGRYGTGELFF
CDR3nt: TGTGCCAGCAGTCTAGCGGGAGGCAGGTACGGGACCGGGGAGCTGTTTTTT
v_gene: TRBV2
abundance: once
j_gene: TRBJ2-2
d_gene: TRBD2

CDR3aa: CATSRDLLAGEFDTQYF
CDR3nt: TGTGCCACCAGCAGAGACCTTCTAGCGGGAGAGTTCGATACGCAGTATTTT
v_gene: TRBV15
abundance: .
j_gene: TRBJ2-3
d_gene: TRBD2

CDR3aa: CASSLGGYGYTF
CDR3nt: TGTGCCAGCAGCTTAGGAGGCTATGGCTACACCTTC
v_gene: TRBV7-3
abundance: .
j_gene: TRBJ1-2
d_gene: .

CDR3aa: CASRPGTVTYEQYF
CDR3nt: TGCGCCAGCAGACCCGGGACAGTAACCTACGAGCAGTACTTC
v_gene: TRBV5-1
abundance: .
j_gene: TRBJ2-7
d_gene: TRBD1

CDR3aa: CATSRVPYQVFRYGYTF
CDR3nt: TGTGCCACCAGCAGAGTTCCTTATCAGGTGTTCCGCTATGGCTACACCTTC
v_gene: TRBV15
abundance: .
j_gene: TRBJ1-2
d_gene: .

CDR3aa: CSVGPAGGLNEKLFF
CDR3nt: TGCAGCGTTGGGCCGGCAGGGGGCCTTAATGAAAAACTGTTTTTT
v_gene: TRBV29-1
abundance: .
j_gene: TRBJ1-4
d_gene: TRBD1

CDR3aa: CASSQGLAFGNQPQHF
CDR3nt: TGCGCCAGCAGCCAAGGACTAGCCTTTGGCAATCAGCCCCAGCATTTT
v_gene: TRBV4-1
abundance: .
j_gene: TRBJ1-5
d_gene: .

CDR3aa: CASSLTGGAHEQYF
CDR3nt: TGTGCCAGCAGTTTAACCGGGGGAGCCCACGAGCAGTACTTC
v_gene: TRBV27
abundance: .
j_gene: TRBJ2-7
d_gene: .

CDR3aa: CASSQRGPGQGFHEQYF
CDR3nt: TGTGCCAGCTCTCAAAGGGGGCCGGGACAGGGGTTCCACGAGCAGTACTTC
v_gene: TRBV18
abundance: once
j_gene: TRBJ2-7
d_gene: TRBD1

CDR3aa: CASSFTRGRGPYEKLFF
CDR3nt: TGTGCCAGCAGCTTTACCCGCGGGCGGGGGCCTTATGAAAAACTGTTTTTT
v_gene: TRBV7-8
abundance: .
j_gene: TRBJ1-4
d_gene: .

CDR3aa: CASSLAPDREGRQFF
CDR3nt: TGCGCCAGCAGCTTGGCCCCGGACCGGGAGGGCCGACAGTTCTTC
v_gene: TRBV5-1
abundance: .
j_gene: TRBJ2-1
d_gene: TRBD2

CDR3aa: CASSSTGDGANGLTF
CDR3nt: TGCGCCAGCAGCTCGACAGGGGACGGGGCCAACGGCCTGACTTTC
v_gene: TRBV5-1
abundance: .
j_gene: TRBJ2-6
d_gene: TRBD1

CDR3aa: CASSAGGAAYEQYF
CDR3nt: TGCGCCAGCAGCGCGGGGGGCGCGGCCTACGAGCAGTACTTC
v_gene: TRBV5-1
abundance: .
j_gene: TRBJ2-7
d_gene: TRBD2

CDR3aa: CASSGSWDRGSNQPQHF
CDR3nt: TGTGCCAGCAGTGGCTCATGGGACAGGGGGAGCAATCAGCCCCAGCATTTT
v_gene: TRBV2
abundance: few
j_gene: TRBJ1-5
d_gene: TRBD1

CDR3aa: CSADDGYEQYF
CDR3nt: TGCAGTGCTGATGACGGGTACGAGCAGTACTTC
v_gene: TRBV20-1
abundance: .
j_gene: TRBJ2-7
d_gene: .

CDR3aa: CASSITGGDRALYEQYF
CDR3nt: TGTGCCAGTAGTATTACTGGAGGCGACAGGGCCCTCTACGAGCAGTACTTC
v_gene: TRBV19
abundance: few
j_gene: TRBJ2-7
d_gene: TRBD1

CDR3aa: CASSGGGRSNYGYTF
CDR3nt: TGCGCCAGCAGCGGAGGGGGCCGCTCTAACTATGGCTACACCTTC
v_gene: TRBV5-1
abundance: .
j_gene: TRBJ1-2
d_gene: TRBD1

CDR3aa: CASSTKGGTSGKRGKNSQYF
CDR3nt: TGTGCCAGTAGTACCAAGGGGGGGACTAGCGGGAAGAGGGGCAAAAACAGTCAGTACTTC
v_gene: TRBV19
abundance: .
j_gene: TRBJ2-4
d_gene: TRBD2

CDR3aa: CASSPGGPEAFF
CDR3nt: TGTGCCAGCAGCCCAGGGGGCCCTGAAGCTTTCTTT
v_gene: TRBV7-9
abundance: .
j_gene: TRBJ1-1
d_gene: TRBD1

CDR3aa: CASKDTIVDNEQFF
CDR3nt: TGTGCCAGTAAGGACACGATCGTGGACAATGAGCAGTTCTTC
v_gene: TRBV2
abundance: .
j_gene: TRBJ2-1
d_gene: .

CDR3aa: CASSVEGSVGNTIYF
CDR3nt: TGTGCCAGCAGCGTCGAGGGATCTGTTGGAAACACCATATATTTT
v_gene: TRBV9
abundance: .
j_gene: TRBJ1-3
d_gene: .

CDR3aa: CASSYSGGSGNTIYF
CDR3nt: TGTGCCAGCAGTTATTCAGGGGGTTCTGGAAACACCATATATTTT
v_gene: TRBV6-5
abundance: .
j_gene: TRBJ1-3
d_gene: TRBD1

CDR3aa: CAAHGQGQETQYF
CDR3nt: TGTGCCGCCCACGGACAGGGGCAAGAGACCCAGTACTTC
v_gene: TRBV10-3
abundance: .
j_gene: TRBJ2-5
d_gene: TRBD1

CDR3aa: CASSDSGREGNYGYTF
CDR3nt: TGTGCCAGCAGTGACTCAGGCAGGGAAGGTAACTATGGCTACACCTTC
v_gene: TRBV6-4
abundance: .
j_gene: TRBJ1-2
d_gene: .

CDR3aa: CASSLAQQGETQYF
CDR3nt: TGCGCCAGCAGCTTGGCCCAACAGGGCGAGACGCAGTATTTT
v_gene: TRBV5-1
abundance: .
j_gene: TRBJ2-3
d_gene: .

CDR3aa: CASSPTGVEPLHF
CDR3nt: TGTGCCAGCAGCCCGACCGGGGTGGAGCCCCTCCACTTT
v_gene: TRBV7-9
abundance: .
j_gene: TRBJ1-6
d_gene: .

CDR3aa: CASSEGWAYYEQYF
CDR3nt: TGTGCCAGCAGCGAGGGTTGGGCGTACTACGAGCAGTACTTC
v_gene: TRBV5-6
abundance: .
j_gene: TRBJ2-7
d_gene: .

CDR3aa: CASMARGRVTDTQYF
CDR3nt: TGTGCCAGCATGGCCCGAGGGCGCGTAACAGATACGCAGTATTTT
v_gene: TRBV6-1
abundance: few
j_gene: TRBJ2-3
d_gene: .

CDR3aa: CAWTSGTGGTDTQYF
CDR3nt: TGTGCCTGGACTAGCGGGACGGGGGGCACAGATACGCAGTATTTT
v_gene: TRBV30
abundance: .
j_gene: TRBJ2-3
d_gene: TRBD2

CDR3aa: CASSQDSNQETQYF
CDR3nt: TGTGCCAGCAGTCAGGACAGTAACCAAGAGACCCAGTACTTC
v_gene: TRBV5-4
abundance: .
j_gene: TRBJ2-5
d_gene: .

CDR3aa: CASSLGLAVSEETQYF
CDR3nt: TGCGCCAGCAGCCTAGGACTAGCTGTGAGCGAAGAGACCCAGTACTTC
v_gene: TRBV5-1
abundance: .
j_gene: TRBJ2-5
d_gene: TRBD2

CDR3aa: CASSFYGNEQFF
CDR3nt: TGTGCCAGCAGCTTTTACGGGAATGAGCAGTTCTTC
v_gene: TRBV9
abundance: .
j_gene: TRBJ2-1
d_gene: .

CDR3aa: CASSLRRVYNEQFF
CDR3nt: TGTGCCAGCAGCTTGAGGCGGGTCTACAATGAGCAGTTCTTC
v_gene: TRBV5-6
abundance: .
j_gene: TRBJ2-1
d_gene: .

CDR3aa: CASSSRLGYEQYF
CDR3nt: TGTGCCAGCAGTTCCCGACTAGGCTACGAGCAGTACTTC
v_gene: TRBV27
abundance: .
j_gene: TRBJ2-7
d_gene: .

CDR3aa: CASSTGHPGYTF
CDR3nt: TGTGCCAGCAGCACAGGACATCCCGGCTACACCTTC
v_gene: TRBV7-2
abundance: .
j_gene: TRBJ1-2
d_gene: .

CDR3aa: CASSITDRPAGYTF
CDR3nt: TGTGCCAGTAGTATAACAGACAGGCCAGCGGGCTACACCTTC
v_gene: TRBV19
abundance: .
j_gene: TRBJ1-2
d_gene: .

CDR3aa: CASSQDGNRANQPQHF
CDR3nt: TGTGCCAGCAGCCAAGACGGGAACAGGGCCAATCAGCCCCAGCATTTT
v_gene: TRBV4-2
abundance: .
j_gene: TRBJ1-5
d_gene: .

CDR3aa: CASSAPYERANYGYTF
CDR3nt: TGTGCCAGCAGCGCCCCTTACGAACGGGCTAACTATGGCTACACCTTC
v_gene: TRBV7-2
abundance: .
j_gene: TRBJ1-2
d_gene: .

CDR3aa: CAISRSGSPGVADTQYF
CDR3nt: TGTGCCATCAGTAGGAGCGGGAGCCCCGGGGTTGCAGATACGCAGTATTTT
v_gene: TRBV10-3
abundance: .
j_gene: TRBJ2-3
d_gene: TRBD2